This TCR beta chain was sequenced during a study of beta chain features in type 1 diabetes. Study-wide context: Taken together, all samples contributed roughly 100 million examined sorted cells.

Findings and caveats of the study: A potential PCR bias toward shorter templates would be equal in patient and control samples. Relative to healthy donors, patients appeared to have naive, central memory and Treg TCRB repertoires that were more similar.

The authors reverse transcribed all of the isolated RNA, so sequencing captured expressed TCRB transcripts. TCRdb keeps only in-frame clones here, not all; method: immunoSEQ multiplex PCR. The sample holds around 400,000 clones, around an eighth seen once. Of note for this clone: No antigen is known for it.

This sequence originates from a man aged 18 to 30 in good health. The sequencing sample was made of naive CD4+ T cells from blood.

CDR3 DNA: TGTGCCAGCAGCTCTACCGGGGGGGCCTCCTACAATGAGCAGTTCTTC. Amino acid sequence: CASSSTGGASYNEQFF. The gene calls are TRBV7-2 and TRBJ2-1; 8 nucleotides match TRBD2. Trimming cost V 4 bases and J 0 bases; bases outside gene matches: 5. The germline V gene has CDR1 SGHTA and CDR2 FQGNSA. The CDR3 covers 16 residues.